The entry below describes one TCR beta chain. Its specificity is not known. This sample was taken from a study of human T cells and chemical hapten exposure. About the study: Researchers reported sensitizing a roughly 2 cm by roughly 2 cm upper inner arm skin site with 2% DPC. Patients' scalps got diphenylcyclopropenone weekly throughout the approximately 24-week study.

General study findings and limits: Positively correlated with patch test score were the counts of PT1 expanded TCRs.

Time point of the sample: patch test 3, about 24 weeks after DPC sensitization. Treatment defined: therapeutic diphenylcyclopropenone sensitization with weekly scalp DPC. One entry per CDR3 protein results from TCRdb running MiXCR on the RACE reads. The table has about 120,000 distinct CDR3 sequences, around 11% seen once. Source: whole blood, taken in connection with sensitization to the hapten diphenylcyclopropenone (DPC). The receptor comes from a woman aged 45-60 years with alopecia areata. Some clones in this sample may be carry-over from other donors' samples.

CDR3: CATSDPARGGVEQFF. CDR3 nucleotides: TGTGCCACCAGTGACCCGGCCCGGGGGGGCGTTGAGCAGTTCTTC. The chain carries TRBV24-1 and TRBJ2-1; 8 bases are a match to TRBD2. Germline CDR1 reads KGHDR; CDR2 reads SFDVKD. The junction had 10 bases not matched to a gene; V was cut back by 4 bases and J by 9 bases. The CDR3 length is 15 residues.